These 19 T cell receptor beta chains were all obtained from the same sample, sequenced in a study of spatial heterogeneity in lung cancer. Stated time point: blood at routine non-recurrence follow-up after resection. Extraction of whole RNA from tumor, nontumor lung or frozen PBMC preceded unsorted sequencing. In TCRdb, the 5' RACE reads were re-called with MiXCR into one record per CDR3 protein. This table holds 50,000 to 60,000 distinct CDR3 sequences, around 7% found once. Sequenced here: PBMCs, sampled at follow-up. The receptors stem from a female donor with early-stage non-small cell lung cancer.

This clonotype was detected a few times. The chain recombines TRBV4-1 with TRBJ2-7; 10 bases align to TRBD2. J lost 9 bases, V lost 1 base, and 6 bases had no gene match. The CDR3 spans 14 residues. Per germline, CDR1 MGHRA and CDR2 YSYEKL. The CDR3 protein is CASSQGLAGVRQYF. CDR3 sequence (DNA): TGCGCCAGCAGCCAAGGCCTAGCGGGGGTGAGGCAGTACTTC.

This clonotype was observed at least ten times. This chain links TRBV6-2 or TRBV6-3 with TRBJ1-1; 9 bases map to TRBD1. Trimming at V came to 6 bases and at J to 6 bases, leaving 5 bases not matched to a gene. CDR3 size: 13 residues. Germline V gene data show CDR1 as MNHEY and CDR2 as SVGEGT. CDR3 amino acids: CASSQDRGPEAFF. Here the CDR3 DNA reads TGTGCCAGCAGCCAGGACAGGGGCCCTGAAGCTTTCTTT.

This clonotype was seen many times. The chain's CDR3 is CSVPPGQGSYEQYF. CDR3 DNA sequence: TGCAGTGTCCCTCCCGGACAGGGTTCCTACGAGCAGTACTTC. The chain links TRBV20-1 to TRBJ2-7; TRBD1 matches 8 bases. V was pared by 7 bases and J by 1 base, with 9 bases of the junction left unmatched. The CDR3 runs 14 residues. Germline lookup yields CDR1 DFQATT and CDR2 SNEGSKA (reference sequence).

This clonotype was detected many times. The chain carries TRBV4-1 and TRBJ2-5; 12 bases map to TRBD2. The CDR3 contains 15 residues. Germline CDR1 and CDR2: MGHRA and YSYEKL. V was pared by 1 base and J by 9 bases, with 6 bases of the junction left unmatched. CDR3 amino acids: CASSQGTSGTRAQYF. CDR3 sequence (DNA): TGCGCCAGCAGCCAAGGGACTAGCGGGACCCGGGCCCAGTACTTC.

This clonotype was seen many times. The V gene is TRBV5-1, the J gene TRBJ2-2; TRBD2 matches at 10 bases. Trimming took 4 bases from V and 3 from J; bases not matched to a gene: 9. This CDR3 is built from 17 residues. Germline V gives CDR1 SGHRS, CDR2 YFSETQ. CDR3 protein: CASSPDLAGADTGELFF. In nucleotides, the CDR3 is TGCGCCAGCAGCCCGGATCTAGCGGGGGCGGACACCGGGGAGCTGTTTTTT. The whole variable domain, filled in from reference TRBV5-1 and TRBJ2-2, reads KAGVTQTPRYLIKTRGQQVTLSCSPISGHRSVSWYQQTPGQGLQFLFEYFSETQRNKGNFPGRFSGRQFSNSRSEMNVSTLELGDSALYLCASSPDLAGADTGELFFGEGSRLTVL.

V gene TRBV29-1 combines with J gene TRBJ1-1, with D unclear. The CDR3 spans 13 residues. The germline V gene encodes CDR1 SQVTM and CDR2 ANQGSEA. In DNA form, the CDR3 reads TGCGGCGCTTCTTCCCTGCCGAACACTGAAGCTTTCTTT. Translating gives CGASSLPNTEAFF.

This clonotype was seen repeatedly, ten times or more. The chain employs TRBV7-2 and TRBJ1-6, with 10 nucleotides matching TRBD1. Trimming took 5 bases from V and 0 from J; bases not matched to a gene: 1. CDR1 and CDR2 (germline): SGHTA, FQGNSA. This CDR3 comprises 16 residues. This CDR3 is CASSRDRGSYNSPLHF. The CDR3 DNA reads as TGTGCCAGCAGCCGGGACAGGGGCTCCTATAATTCACCCCTCCACTTT.

This clonotype has at least ten counts. This chain uses TRBV30 with TRBJ2-7; 10 nucleotides match TRBD2. This CDR3 is 14 amino acids long. Germline trimming cut 4 bases from V and 2 bases from J; bases unmatched to any gene: 5. CDR1 and CDR2 from the germline V gene are GTSNPN and SVGIG (reference sequence). CDR3: CAWTPGTSAYEQYF. CDR3 bases: TGTGCCTGGACGCCCGGGACTAGCGCCTACGAGCAGTACTTC.

On this clonotype itself: A junction end diverges from the germline sequence, so it may reflect a read error. The chain carries TRBV7-2 and TRBJ1-1; D remains ambiguous. The CDR3 sequence is 13 residues long. The germline V gene encodes CDR1 SGHTA and CDR2 FQGNSA. This CDR3 is CVSSLVSNTEAFF. For the CDR3, the DNA is TGTGTCAGCAGCTTAGTCAGTAACACTGAAGCTTTCTTT.

The chain joins TRBV5-1 to TRBJ1-1; the D is unclear. V lost 4 bases and J lost 3, with 25 bases in between. Germline V gene data show CDR1 as SGHRS and CDR2 as YFSETQ. This CDR3 has 18 amino acids. CDR3 sequence (DNA): TGCGCCAGCAGCAACGCCGGACTGCCCCCGGGGAGGCACACTGAAGCTTTCTTT. Encoded protein: CASSNAGLPPGRHTEAFF.

This clonotype was detected a few times. Mismatch with germline at one junction end may stem from a read error. The CDR3 DNA follows: TGTGCTAGCAGCAAACAGGGGTCCGAGACCCAGTACTTC. Protein sequence: CASSKQGSETQYF. V usage is TRBV7-7 and J usage is TRBJ2-5, with TRBD1 identical over 7 bases. The V gene's germline CDR1 is SSHAT and CDR2 FNYEAQ (reference sequence). The length of the CDR3 is 13 residues.

Sample share makes this clonotype medium-sized. The chain employs TRBV6-6 and TRBJ2-6; D gene uncertain. In germline, CDR1 is MNHNY, CDR2 SVGAGI (reference sequence). The CDR3 totals 14 residues. V was cut by 2 bases and J by 1 base, with 3 bases left in between. CDR3 amino acids: CASSYGSGANVLTF. DNA of the CDR3: TGTGCCAGCAGTTACGGGTCTGGGGCCAACGTCCTGACTTTC.

V is TRBV3-1 and J is TRBJ2-7, with D unresolved. The germline V gene encodes CDR1 LGHDT and CDR2 YNNKEL (reference sequence). Trimming removed 3 bases at V and 3 bases at J, with 6 bases between. This CDR3 is 12 amino acids long. The CDR3 here is CASSHVFYEQYF. The CDR3 nucleotides read TGTGCCAGCAGCCACGTTTTCTACGAGCAGTACTTC.

This chain joins TRBV6-1 and TRBJ2-3, with D possibly TRBD2 on 6 matching bases. This CDR3 is built from 14 residues. V lost 6 bases to trimming and J lost 5 bases, with 15 bases between them. Germline CDR1 and CDR2: MNHNS and SASEGT. CDR3 region: CASSPLWGGDTQYF. The CDR3 DNA sequence: TGTGCCAGCAGCCCCTTGTGGGGAGGAGATACGCAGTATTTT.

The genes are TRBV20-1 and TRBJ2-7; possibly TRBD1 for D (5 bases). The CDR3 runs 14 residues. Germline assignment: CDR1 DFQATT and CDR2 SNEGSKA (reference sequence). Trimming left V 0 bases short and J 5 bases short, with 14 bases between. The CDR3 region is CSARESGQKDEQYF. The CDR3 nucleotides are TGCAGTGCTAGAGAATCCGGACAAAAGGACGAGCAGTACTTC.

This clonotype was seen many times. This chain joins TRBV11-2 and TRBJ2-5; 9 nucleotides agree with TRBD2. With 6 bases clipped from V and 1 base from J, the junction kept 9 bases outside the gene matches. This CDR3 region has 16 residues. Germline V gene lookup returns CDR1 SGHAT and CDR2 FQNNGV. The CDR3 loop is CASRIGSGGTQETQYF. The CDR3 region has the DNA TGTGCCAGCAGGATTGGGAGCGGGGGGACCCAAGAGACCCAGTACTTC.

In this sample, this clonotype turned up many times. At one end the junction does not follow the germline gene, possibly because of a read error. The chain carries TRBV12-3 or TRBV12-4 and TRBJ1-6, with D possibly matching TRBD1 (6 bases). This CDR3 spans 14 amino acids. The CDR3 loop is CASSLGGVNSPLHF. The DNA of the CDR3 is TGTGCCAGCAGCTTAGGGGGGGTAAATTCACCCCTCCACTTT.

There are a few counts of this clonotype. The V call is TRBV5-4, the J call TRBJ2-1; 7 bases agree with TRBD2. CDR1 and CDR2 from the germline V gene are SGHNT and YYREEE (reference sequence). CDR3 length equals 15 residues. J lost 4 bases, V lost 3 bases, and 7 bases had no gene match. As DNA, the CDR3 is TGTGCCAGCAGCTCCGGGGGGTCGACGTACAATGAGCAGTTCTTC. Protein: CASSSGGSTYNEQFF.

This clonotype was counted a few times. The genes are TRBV9 and TRBJ2-2, with D possibly matching TRBD1 (6 bases). The CDR3 extends over 15 amino acids. Germline V gene sequence: CDR1 SGDLS, CDR2 YYNGEE. With 6 bases removed from V and 0 bases from J, the gap between germline ends came to 12 bases. The CDR3 loop reads CASTATGANTGELFF. The CDR3 bases are TGTGCCAGCACCGCGACAGGAGCGAACACCGGGGAGCTGTTTTTT.